The source of this TCR beta chain is a study of T cells in Graves' hyperthyroidism and ophthalmopathy. Overall study: Sampling of peripheral blood happened at initial diagnosis, prior to any treatment.

Regions amplified from RNA transcripts were the TCR beta CDR3 regions. TCR CDR3 underwent first-round RT-PCR with the HTBI primer set. TCRdb independently ran MiXCR on the multiplex PCR reads; one entry per CDR3 protein. This table holds about 720,000 distinct CDR3 sequences, 15% to 20% found once. V was trimmed by 0 bases and J by 5 bases, leaving 11 bases between them. From germline, CDR1 is SGHRS and CDR2 YFSETQ. The CDR3 is 14 residues long. Over 18 months, lack of ophthalmopathy progression marked Graves' hyperthyroidism as stable. Exclusion criteria comprised uncontrolled infection, other autoimmune disease, pregnancy or lactation. Diagnostic assessment was based on clinical symptoms, serum thyroxine and TRAb, thyroid ultrasound and orbital computed tomography.

This clonotype was sampled from a man between 18 and 29 years old with Graves' hyperthyroidism. Sequencing input: blood. The chain couples TRBV5-1 to TRBJ1-1; tentatively, D is TRBD1 (5 bases). This CDR3 is CASSLERGGTEAFF. CDR3 DNA sequence: TGCGCCAGCAGCTTGGAAAGGGGTGGAACTGAAGCTTTCTTT.